These T cell receptor beta chains were read from a single sample in a study of cytomegalovirus exposure and HLA in healthy donors. Profiled with immunoSEQ multiplex PCR; TCRdb holds only in-frame clones, not every one. Here the sample spans under 300,000 clones, around 86% being singletons. Sequencing used PBMCs. The receptors were sampled from a man aged 40-50 years in good health and CMV-seropositive. The CDR3 runs from the conserved cysteine through the conserved F or W. A D gene is named only where the DNA matches it firmly. Where a row states a size, it is once, few, many or the class of an expanded clone; other rows omit it.

clone size	V gene	J gene	D gene	CDR3 protein	CDR3 DNA
.	TRBV6-5	TRBJ1-5	TRBD1	CASSYSQGGDQPQHF	TGTGCCAGCAGTTATTCTCAGGGGGGTGATCAGCCCCAGCATTTT
.	TRBV19	TRBJ1-1	.	CASSIGQGAANTEAFF	TGTGCCAGTAGTATAGGGCAGGGTGCGGCGAACACTGAAGCTTTCTTT
.	TRBV19	TRBJ1-2	TRBD1	CASLQGARGYTF	TGTGCCAGTTTGCAGGGGGCTCGGGGCTACACCTTC
.	TRBV7-9	TRBJ2-7	TRBD1	CASSLRDRASYEQYF	TGTGCCAGCAGCCTTCGGGACAGGGCTTCCTACGAGCAGTACTTC
few	TRBV6-1	TRBJ1-2	TRBD1	CASSDRRTGGNGYTF	TGTGCCAGCAGTGACCGCCGGACAGGGGGAAATGGCTACACCTTC
few	TRBV2	TRBJ2-7	.	CASSDGRQGIYEQYF	TGTGCCAGCAGTGACGGTCGCCAGGGAATCTACGAGCAGTACTTC
.	TRBV5-1	TRBJ2-7	.	CASSENNFHEQYF	TGCGCCAGCAGCGAAAACAATTTCCACGAGCAGTACTTC
.	TRBV7-9	TRBJ1-1	.	CASSLQGSVTEAFF	TGTGCCAGCAGCTTACAGGGAAGCGTCACTGAAGCTTTCTTT
.	TRBV6-5	TRBJ2-1	TRBD1	CASSYKGAAYNEQFF	TGTGCCAGCAGTTACAAGGGGGCGGCCTACAATGAGCAGTTCTTC
.	TRBV27	TRBJ2-1	TRBD2	CASKWGGSSSYNEQFF	TGTGCCAGCAAATGGGGGGGATCTAGCTCCTACAATGAGCAGTTCTTC
.	TRBV7-3	TRBJ2-7	.	CASSLFFRYEQYF	TGTGCCAGCAGCTTATTTTTCCGCTACGAGCAGTACTTC
.	TRBV7-2	TRBJ1-5	.	CASKAGRNSNQPQHF	TGTGCCAGCAAGGCAGGTCGTAATAGCAATCAGCCCCAGCATTTT
once	TRBV19	TRBJ1-1	TRBD1	CASSSRQGGYTEAFF	TGTGCCAGTAGTTCACGACAGGGGGGCTACACTGAAGCTTTCTTT
.	TRBV18	TRBJ2-2	.	CASSPPGRTGELFF	TGTGCCAGCTCACCACCGGGCCGGACCGGGGAGCTGTTTTTT
.	TRBV11-3	TRBJ1-5	.	CASSLGRFNQPQHF	TGTGCCAGCAGCTTAGGGCGGTTCAATCAGCCCCAGCATTTT
.	TRBV6-1	TRBJ2-7	.	CASRPGVSYEQYF	TGTGCCAGCAGGCCCGGGGTCTCCTACGAGCAGTACTTC
.	TRBV7-9	TRBJ2-3	TRBD1	CSSSVPGQGSSDTQYF	TGTTCCAGCAGCGTACCGGGACAGGGCAGTTCAGATACGCAGTATTTT
.	TRBV19	TRBJ2-3	.	CASTPRVQGDTQYF	TGTGCCAGTACCCCCAGGGTCCAAGGGGATACGCAGTATTTT
.	TRBV6-1	TRBJ1-1	.	CASSLQALGTEAFF	TGTGCCAGCAGCCTACAGGCCCTGGGGACTGAAGCTTTCTTT
.	TRBV27	TRBJ2-7	TRBD2	CASSLRAGGPYEQYF	TGTGCCAGCAGTTTAAGGGCGGGAGGGCCCTACGAGCAGTACTTC
once	TRBV11-2	TRBJ2-5	TRBD2	CASSLSGAGEETQYF	TGTGCCAGCAGCCTAAGTGGAGCGGGAGAAGAGACCCAGTACTTC
few	TRBV4-1	TRBJ2-3	TRBD2	CASSSGTSGWVDTQYF	TGTGCCAGCAGCTCCGGGACTAGCGGGTGGGTGGATACGCAGTATTTT
.	TRBV7-2	TRBJ1-5	TRBD1	CASSLAGQGGISNQPQHF	TGTGCCAGCAGCTTAGCGGGACAGGGAGGGATTAGCAATCAGCCCCAGCATTTT
once	TRBV27	TRBJ1-4	TRBD1	CASSRRQGASEKLFF	TGTGCCAGCAGCCGGCGACAGGGGGCAAGTGAAAAACTGTTTTTT
.	TRBV5-1	TRBJ2-7	.	CASSSSSYEQYF	TGCGCCAGCAGCTCGAGTAGCTACGAGCAGTACTTC
.	TRBV28	TRBJ2-7	TRBD2	CASRDPGLAGEGSYEQYF	TGTGCCAGCAGGGACCCGGGACTAGCGGGAGAAGGATCCTACGAGCAGTACTTC
.	TRBV29-1	TRBJ2-7	TRBD1	CSVLRGLGAYEQYF	TGCAGCGTTCTCAGGGGGCTAGGTGCCTACGAGCAGTACTTC
.	TRBV5-6	TRBJ1-2	.	CASSQGRYGYTF	TGTGCCAGCAGTCAGGGGCGCTATGGCTACACCTTC
few	TRBV5-4	TRBJ2-4	.	CASSPGLRWDIQYF	TGTGCCAGCAGCCCCGGACTGAGGTGGGACATTCAGTACTTC
.	TRBV7-9	TRBJ1-2	TRBD1	CASSTEGADYGYTF	TGTGCCAGCAGTACCGAGGGGGCAGACTATGGCTACACCTTC
.	TRBV4-1	TRBJ2-2	.	CASSQDWASIGELFF	TGCGCCAGCAGCCAAGATTGGGCTAGCATCGGGGAGCTGTTTTTT
few	TRBV10-3	TRBJ2-7	TRBD1	CAISSPPGQGAYEQYF	TGTGCCATCAGTTCCCCTCCGGGACAGGGGGCCTACGAGCAGTACTTC
few	TRBV7-7	TRBJ1-1	TRBD1	CASSELGQGGTEAFF	TGTGCTAGCAGCGAACTGGGACAGGGTGGCACTGAAGCTTTCTTT
once	TRBV2	TRBJ2-1	.	CASSDLGDWGNEQFF	TGTGCCAGCAGTGATCTAGGGGATTGGGGCAATGAGCAGTTCTTC
.	TRBV5-4	TRBJ2-7	.	CASSSGLVSYEQYF	TGTGCCAGCAGCTCGGGGTTAGTCTCCTACGAGCAGTACTTC
.	TRBV5-1	TRBJ1-1	.	CASSLYSLIMNTEAFF	TGCGCCAGCAGCTTGTACAGCCTTATAATGAACACTGAAGCTTTCTTT
.	TRBV11-3	TRBJ2-2	TRBD2	CASSLREANTGELFF	TGTGCCAGCAGCTTACGGGAGGCGAACACCGGGGAGCTGTTTTTT
.	TRBV11-2	TRBJ1-1	TRBD1	CASSLGQGTEAFF	TGTGCCAGCAGCTTAGGACAGGGCACTGAAGCTTTCTTT
.	TRBV5-6	TRBJ2-2	TRBD2	CASSGLLRGLANTGELFF	TGTGCCAGCAGCGGTCTCCTCAGGGGACTAGCGAACACCGGGGAGCTGTTTTTT
.	TRBV10-3	TRBJ1-3	TRBD1	CAISAPGRQGIGVSSGNTIYF	TGTGCCATCAGTGCCCCCGGCAGACAGGGGATTGGGGTAAGCTCTGGAAACACCATATATTTT
.	TRBV28	TRBJ2-5	.	CASSLSQIETQYF	TGTGCCAGCAGTTTAAGTCAGATCGAGACCCAGTACTTC
.	TRBV27	TRBJ2-7	.	CASRRSYEQYF	TGTGCCAGCAGGCGTTCCTACGAGCAGTACTTC
.	TRBV15	TRBJ2-1	TRBD2	CATSRDNTGGGNNEQFF	TGTGCCACCAGCAGAGATAACACGGGAGGGGGAAACAATGAGCAGTTCTTC
.	TRBV9	TRBJ2-1	.	CASTPASRGDEQFF	TGTGCCAGCACCCCCGCCAGCAGGGGAGATGAGCAGTTCTTC
.	TRBV14	TRBJ2-3	TRBD2	CASSPLAAPGVNTDTQYF	TGTGCCAGCAGCCCCCTAGCGGCCCCCGGAGTAAACACAGATACGCAGTATTTT